The clone carrying this T cell receptor (beta chain) was recorded a few times. The data stem from a study of blood T cell repertoires in COVID-19. The V gene end was trimmed by 6 bases and the J gene end by 2 bases; junction bases not matched to a gene: 6. The germline gives CDR1 WSHSY, CDR2 SAAADI. This CDR3 is 15 amino acids long. In the study's own analysis: Amplification with reference gene primers provided the estimates of nucleated cell counts. This table comes from immunoSEQ multiplex PCR, and its TCRdb copy is limited to in-frame clones, with some not included. V, J and clone size derive from that table, while D and trimming were established from the DNA sequence. The sample holds about 270,000 clones, 85% to 90% seen once.

This sequence joins TRBV10-2 and TRBJ1-2, with 10 bases identical to TRBD1. The TCR comes from a woman aged 25 to 39 with acute COVID-19. Material for sequencing was PBMCs or T cells enriched from blood (not recorded which). DNA of the CDR3: TGCGCCAGCAGGCCGGGACAGGGGCAAAACTATGGCTACACCTTC. It specifies CASRPGQGQNYGYTF.